Below are 8 T cell receptor beta chains sequenced from a single sample in a study of blood T cells in healthy people across ages. PCR was performed a second time for about 6 to 12 cycles using a sample-barcoded 5' primer and a J-beta primer mix. TCRdb called the 5' RACE reads again in MiXCR, with one record for every CDR3 protein. This sample has more than 1.4 million distinct CDR3 sequences, with approximately 40% found just once. The sequenced sample was blood. The source of these receptors is a woman aged 18 to 35 in good health.

The V gene is TRBV5-1, the J gene TRBJ2-5, with D tentatively TRBD1 or TRBD2 (8 bases each). The CDR3 is made up of 19 amino acids. The V end was cut by 5 bases, the J end by 0 bases, with 26 bases between. Germline V gene lookup returns CDR1 SGHRS and CDR2 YFSETQ. The CDR3 loop reads CASRWTGQTSVTYQETQYF. The CDR3 DNA sequence: TGCGCCAGCAGGTGGACAGGGCAGACTAGCGTTACGTACCAAGAGACCCAGTACTTC.

This clonotype was recorded at least ten times. The chain has TRBV10-3 and TRBJ2-3; 7 bases are a match to TRBD2. The V gene end was trimmed by 11 bases and the J gene end by 1 base; junction bases not matched to a gene: 6. Looked up from germline, CDR1 is ENHRY and CDR2 is SYGVKD. There are 13 residues in the CDR3. CDR3 region: CALGEGRTDTQYF. For the CDR3, the DNA is TGTGCCCTTGGGGAGGGCCGCACAGATACGCAGTATTTT.

The V and J genes are TRBV12-3 or TRBV12-4 and TRBJ2-1; 13 nucleotides line up with TRBD2. This CDR3 has 17 amino acids. The V segment lost 6 bases and the J segment 6 bases; nucleotides outside the gene matches: 11. The CDR3 reads CASSPSRTSGRANEQFF. CDR3 nucleotide sequence: TGTGCCAGCAGCCCTAGCCGTACTAGCGGGAGGGCCAATGAGCAGTTCTTC.

The sample holds a few counts of this clonotype. For the CDR3, the DNA is TGCGCCAGCAGCTTGATGACAGGGGAGACAGATACGCAGTATTTT. This codes for CASSLMTGETDTQYF. The rearrangement joins TRBV5-1 to TRBJ2-3, with 8 positions matching TRBD1. Per the germline V gene, CDR1 is SGHRS and CDR2 is YFSETQ. This CDR3 is 15 amino acids long. The V and J ends lost 1 base and 3 bases, in that order; junction bases with no gene match: 4. The complete variable domain, with remaining parts taken from reference TRBV5-1 and TRBJ2-3, reads KAGVTQTPRYLIKTRGQQVTLSCSPISGHRSVSWYQQTPGQGLQFLFEYFSETQRNKGNFPGRFSGRQFSNSRSEMNVSTLELGDSALYLCASSLMTGETDTQYFGPGTRLTVL.

Comments on this clonotype: This sequence may be a read error, since a much larger clone differs from it by one base. The chain uses TRBV29-1 and TRBJ2-7; no firm D call. CDR1 and CDR2 from the germline V gene are SQVTM and ANQGSEA. This CDR3 has 11 amino acids. The CDR3, as DNA: TGCAGCGTCGGGTTTTGGTACGAGCAGTCCTTC. It is translated as CSVGFWYEQSF.

This CDR3 is CSANAVDRGNIQYF. CDR3 coding DNA: TGCAGTGCCAACGCGGTCGACAGGGGTAACATTCAGTACTTC. This chain uses TRBV20-1 with TRBJ2-4; 8 nucleotides align to TRBD1. The germline gives CDR1 DFQATT, CDR2 SNEGSKA (reference sequence). Germline trimming cut 6 bases from V and 7 bases from J; bases unmatched to any gene: 11. The CDR3 totals 14 residues.

The chain is built from TRBV14 and TRBJ2-7; TRBD2 aligns across 12 bases. CDR3 length equals 16 residues. Germline CDR1 SGHDN, CDR2 FVKESK. V gave up 1 base and J gave up 3 bases; unmatched junction bases: 4. The CDR3 DNA sequence: TGTGCCAGCAGCCAAGGACCGGGACTAGCGGGCTACGAGCAGTACTTC. Protein: CASSQGPGLAGYEQYF.

The rearrangement joins TRBV4-1 to TRBJ2-1, with 7 bases that match TRBD2. Germline V gene sequence: CDR1 MGHRA, CDR2 YSYEKL. This CDR3 has 17 residues. The junction had 12 bases not matched to a gene; V was cut back by 7 bases and J by 0 bases. CDR3 DNA sequence: TGCGCCAGCAACCACTCACTAGCGCCTAGCTCCTACAATGAGCAGTTCTTC. Residues: CASNHSLAPSSYNEQFF.